These T cell receptor beta chains were read from a single sample in a study of cytomegalovirus exposure and HLA in healthy donors. The data were produced by immunoSEQ multiplex PCR, yet TCRdb's version contains in-frame clones alone and is incomplete. The sample includes about 250,000 clones, 80% to 95% seen only once; the top ten take about 1.8%. Input material: PBMCs. These TCRs come from a girl between 2 and 10 years old in good health and CMV-seronegative. Both conserved end residues are part of each CDR3. The order of the fields is V gene, D gene, clone size, J gene, CDR3 DNA, CDR3 protein. The D gene is left open where the match is weak. A clone size is listed for some rows: how often the clone was seen (once, few, many), or a class if it is expanded.

v_gene: TRBV7-2; d_gene: TRBD1; abundance: NA; j_gene: TRBJ1-5; CDR3nt: TGTGCCAGCAGCCGGGGACAGGGTAGGGGACAGCCCCAGCATTTT; CDR3aa: CASSRGQGRGQPQHF
v_gene: TRBV4-1; d_gene: NA; abundance: NA; j_gene: TRBJ2-5; CDR3nt: TGCGCCAGCAGCCAGAACGGGGTGAGGGTCACACAAGAGACCCAGTACTTC; CDR3aa: CASSQNGVRVTQETQYF
v_gene: TRBV18; d_gene: NA; abundance: once; j_gene: TRBJ2-3; CDR3nt: TGTGCCAGCTCACCGGCCGTCCAAAATACGCAGTATTTT; CDR3aa: CASSPAVQNTQYF
v_gene: TRBV11-2; d_gene: TRBD2; abundance: NA; j_gene: TRBJ2-7; CDR3nt: TGTGCCAGCAGCTTCGGACTAGCGGGAGCCTACGAGCAGTACTTC; CDR3aa: CASSFGLAGAYEQYF
v_gene: TRBV5-5; d_gene: TRBD2; abundance: NA; j_gene: TRBJ2-5; CDR3nt: TGTGCCAGCAGCTTGCCCCGACTAGCGCAGCAAGAGACCCAGTACTTC; CDR3aa: CASSLPRLAQQETQYF
v_gene: TRBV5-8; d_gene: NA; abundance: NA; j_gene: TRBJ2-7; CDR3nt: TGTGCCAGCAGCTTGGCCCTCTTGGACAGAATCCTTTACGAGCAGTACTTC; CDR3aa: CASSLALLDRILYEQYF
v_gene: TRBV29-1; d_gene: NA; abundance: NA; j_gene: TRBJ1-1; CDR3nt: TGCAGCGTAGGACACCCCGGTGCTGAAGCTTTCTTT; CDR3aa: CSVGHPGAEAFF
v_gene: TRBV10-3; d_gene: TRBD2; abundance: NA; j_gene: TRBJ2-1; CDR3nt: TGTGCCACCTTTGGACTAGCGGGAGGCTACAATGAGCAGTTCTTC; CDR3aa: CATFGLAGGYNEQFF
v_gene: TRBV5-1; d_gene: NA; abundance: NA; j_gene: TRBJ2-3; CDR3nt: TGCGCCAGCAGCTTTCTTACAGGGACCCCCACAGATACGCAGTATTTT; CDR3aa: CASSFLTGTPTDTQYF
v_gene: TRBV27; d_gene: TRBD1; abundance: NA; j_gene: TRBJ1-2; CDR3nt: TGTGCCAGCAGTTCCCTCGGGACAGGGGACTATGGCTACACCTTC; CDR3aa: CASSSLGTGDYGYTF
v_gene: TRBV19; d_gene: NA; abundance: NA; j_gene: TRBJ1-1; CDR3nt: TGTGCCAGTAGTATAATAGGGGCCTATAACACTGAAGCTTTCTTT; CDR3aa: CASSIIGAYNTEAFF
v_gene: TRBV10-3; d_gene: NA; abundance: NA; j_gene: TRBJ1-1; CDR3nt: TGTGCCATCAGTGAGTCTGAGGAAATGAACACTGAAGCTTTCTTT; CDR3aa: CAISESEEMNTEAFF
v_gene: TRBV7-9; d_gene: NA; abundance: NA; j_gene: TRBJ2-7; CDR3nt: TGTGCCAGCAGCTTGAGGGGACTCCTCCACGAGCAGTACTTC; CDR3aa: CASSLRGLLHEQYF
v_gene: TRBV5-4; d_gene: TRBD1; abundance: NA; j_gene: TRBJ2-7; CDR3nt: TGTGCCAGCAGCTCCCGGGACAGGGAGTACTTC; CDR3aa: CASSSRDREYF
v_gene: TRBV7-9; d_gene: NA; abundance: NA; j_gene: TRBJ1-1; CDR3nt: TGTGCCAGCAGCTTAGATTCGGGGAGCACTGAAGCTTTCTTT; CDR3aa: CASSLDSGSTEAFF
v_gene: TRBV5-1; d_gene: TRBD1; abundance: NA; j_gene: TRBJ2-1; CDR3nt: TGCGCCAGCAGCCCTGGACAGGGGGCGGGCAATGAGCAGTTCTTC; CDR3aa: CASSPGQGAGNEQFF
v_gene: TRBV7-9; d_gene: TRBD2; abundance: NA; j_gene: TRBJ2-5; CDR3nt: TGTGCCAGCAGCAAATCCTATTTAGCGGGAGGGCTGGGGGAGACCCAGTACTTC; CDR3aa: CASSKSYLAGGLGETQYF
v_gene: TRBV27; d_gene: TRBD2; abundance: once; j_gene: TRBJ2-5; CDR3nt: TGTGCCAGCAGCAGCCGGCGGGGGGTCGAGACCCAGTACTTC; CDR3aa: CASSSRRGVETQYF
v_gene: TRBV5-4; d_gene: NA; abundance: NA; j_gene: TRBJ1-1; CDR3nt: TGTGCCAGCAGCTTGTTTGACAGATTGAACACTGAAGCTTTCTTT; CDR3aa: CASSLFDRLNTEAFF
v_gene: TRBV7-2; d_gene: TRBD2; abundance: NA; j_gene: TRBJ2-2; CDR3nt: TGTGCCAGCAGGAGAGCGGGAGGGTTTCTGTTTTTT; CDR3aa: CASRRAGGFLFF
v_gene: TRBV11-2; d_gene: TRBD2; abundance: NA; j_gene: TRBJ2-5; CDR3nt: TGTGCCAGCAGCTTAGTTTTGCAGCGGGAGGAGACCCAGTACTTC; CDR3aa: CASSLVLQREETQYF